A selection of T cell receptor beta chains follows, all from one sample in a study of CD8+CD57+ T cells in acquired aplastic anemia. TCRdb redid the calling of the reads with MiXCR, one entry per CDR3 protein. The repertoire holds 150,000 or so distinct CDR3 sequences, with over 50% as singletons. The sequenced sample consisted of sorted CD4+, CD8+, or CD8+CD57+ T cells (not recorded which) from PBMCs. These receptors were taken from a human donor with aplastic anemia. Each CDR3 is given with its conserved first and last residue. A D gene is named only where the DNA matches it firmly. The listing skips clone size in some rows; elsewhere it reads once, few, many or a size class.

D gene	J gene	V gene	clone size	CDR3 DNA	CDR3 protein
.	TRBJ2-5	TRBV2	.	TGTGCCAGCAGTGGCCGGACACTGCAAGAGACCCAGTACTTC	CASSGRTLQETQYF
TRBD2	TRBJ2-5	TRBV24-1	few	TGTGCCACCAGTCAGGGCGGGGGAGAGACCCAGTACTTC	CATSQGGGETQYF
TRBD2	TRBJ2-1	TRBV9	few	TGTGCCAGCAGCGCCAGGAGCGGGGGGGCACATGAGCAGTTCTTC	CASSARSGGAHEQFF
.	TRBJ2-3	TRBV2	.	TGTGCCAGCAGTGTCCGGGACCGGAGCACAGATACGCAGTATTTT	CASSVRDRSTDTQYF
.	TRBJ1-1	TRBV7-2	.	TGTGCCAGCAGCTTTCCGAGGGAGGGTGAAGCTTTCTTT	CASSFPREGEAFF
.	TRBJ2-7	TRBV7-9	many	TGTGCCAGCAGCTTAGATGGCGGAACCCGCTCCTACGAGCAGTACTTC	CASSLDGGTRSYEQYF
.	TRBJ2-3	TRBV7-6	many	TGTGCCAGCAGCTTAGCGCAGGTTAGATACACAGATACGCAGTATTTT	CASSLAQVRYTDTQYF
TRBD2	TRBJ2-1	TRBV6-2/TRBV6-3	many	TGTGCCAGCAGTTATCTGCTAGCGGGGGACAAGGCGGGCTATGAGCAGTTCTTC	CASSYLLAGDKAGYEQFF
.	TRBJ1-5	TRBV19	.	TGTGCCAGTAGTATTAAGGGCTTAGGTCAGCCCCAGCATTTT	CASSIKGLGQPQHF
.	TRBJ2-2	TRBV7-6	many	TGTGCCAGCAGCTTGAACTTCGGACAGAACACCGGGGAGCTGTTTTTT	CASSLNFGQNTGELFF